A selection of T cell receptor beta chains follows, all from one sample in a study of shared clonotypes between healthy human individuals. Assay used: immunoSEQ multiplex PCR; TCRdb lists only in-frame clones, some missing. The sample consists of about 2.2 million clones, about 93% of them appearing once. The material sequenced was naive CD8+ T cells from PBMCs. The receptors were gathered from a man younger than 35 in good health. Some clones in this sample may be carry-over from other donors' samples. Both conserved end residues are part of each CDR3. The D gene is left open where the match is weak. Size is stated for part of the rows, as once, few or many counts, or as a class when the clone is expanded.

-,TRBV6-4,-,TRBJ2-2,CASSDMGGTGELFF,TGTGCCAGCAGTGACATGGGGGGCACCGGGGAGCTGTTTTTT
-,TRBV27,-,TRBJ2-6,CASSLYGQSSGANVLTF,TGTGCCAGCAGTTTATACGGCCAGAGCTCTGGGGCCAACGTCCTGACTTTC
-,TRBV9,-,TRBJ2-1,CASSGGEVYNEQFF,TGTGCCAGCAGCGGAGGAGAGGTATACAATGAGCAGTTCTTC
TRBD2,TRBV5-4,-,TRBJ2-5,CASSLALAGVGETQYF,TGTGCCAGCAGCTTGGCACTAGCGGGAGTAGGTGAGACCCAGTACTTC
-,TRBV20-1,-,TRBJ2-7,CSGRDYEQYF,TGCAGTGGCCGAGACTACGAGCAGTACTTC
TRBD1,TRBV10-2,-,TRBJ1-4,CASSFPGTGVEKLFF,TGCGCCAGCAGTTTTCCGGGGACAGGGGTTGAAAAACTGTTTTTT
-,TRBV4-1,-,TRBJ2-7,CASSLLAASAFYEQYF,TGCGCCAGCAGCCTCCTGGCGGCTAGCGCCTTCTACGAGCAGTACTTC
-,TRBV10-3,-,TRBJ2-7,CAISEGGSEFYEQYF,TGTGCCATCAGTGAGGGGGGTTCTGAATTCTACGAGCAGTACTTC
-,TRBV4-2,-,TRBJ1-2,CASSQDRGSNYGYTF,TGTGCCAGCAGCCAAGACAGGGGATCTAACTATGGCTACACCTTC
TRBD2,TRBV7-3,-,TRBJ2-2,CASSFRLAGGGTGELFF,TGTGCCAGCAGCTTCAGGCTAGCGGGAGGAGGCACCGGGGAGCTGTTTTTT
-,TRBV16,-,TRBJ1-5,CASSQSFTGNQPQHF,TGTGCCAGCAGCCAATCATTCACAGGCAATCAGCCCCAGCATTTT
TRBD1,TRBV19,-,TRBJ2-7,CASSIGTVSYEQYF,TGTGCCAGTAGTATTGGGACAGTCTCCTACGAGCAGTACTTC
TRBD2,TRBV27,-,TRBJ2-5,CASSTIAGGETQYF,TGTGCCAGCAGTACCATAGCGGGAGGAGAGACCCAGTACTTC
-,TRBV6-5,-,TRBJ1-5,CASSLQSNQPQHF,TGTGCCAGCAGTCTGCAGAGCAATCAGCCCCAGCATTTT
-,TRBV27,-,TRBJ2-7,CASSLYSRGHEQYF,TGTGCCAGCAGTTTATACTCTCGGGGCCACGAGCAGTACTTC
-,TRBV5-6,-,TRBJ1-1,CASSLWAGPEAFF,TGTGCCAGCAGCTTGTGGGCAGGGCCTGAAGCTTTCTTT
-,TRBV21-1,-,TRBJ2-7,CASSKALLCRRVGLEQYF,TGTGCCAGCAGCAAAGCGCTTTTATGTCGGCGAGTAGGACTCGAGCAGTACTTC
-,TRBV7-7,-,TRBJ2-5,CASSLVEGRETQYF,TGTGCCAGCAGCTTGGTTGAGGGGCGGGAGACCCAGTACTTC
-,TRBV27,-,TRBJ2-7,CASSLYPDASEQYF,TGTGCCAGCAGTTTATACCCCGACGCTAGCGAGCAGTACTTC
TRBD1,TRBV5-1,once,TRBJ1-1,CASSLGDRGRGFPEAFF,TGCGCCAGCAGCTTGGGGGACAGGGGGCGCGGGTTCCCTGAAGCTTTCTTT
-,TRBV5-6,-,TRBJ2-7,CASRSRGDQGQYF,TGTGCCAGCAGATCCCGCGGGGATCAGGGGCAGTACTTC
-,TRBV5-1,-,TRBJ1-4,CASSREATPTNEKLFF,TGCGCCAGCAGCCGGGAAGCCACGCCAACTAATGAAAAACTGTTTTTT
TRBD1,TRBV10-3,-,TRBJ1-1,CAISELGQGGRVNTEAFF,TGTGCCATCAGTGAGTTGGGACAGGGGGGTCGGGTGAACACTGAAGCTTTCTTT
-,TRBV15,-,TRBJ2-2,CATSTPGGELFF,TGTGCCACCAGCACTCCGGGCGGGGAGCTGTTTTTT
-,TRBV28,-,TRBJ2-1,CASRYTSSYNEQFF,TGTGCCAGCAGGTACACAAGCTCCTACAATGAGCAGTTCTTC
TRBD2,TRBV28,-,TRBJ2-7,CASSPLAGGPAEQYF,TGTGCCAGCAGTCCCTTAGCGGGAGGGCCCGCCGAGCAGTACTTC
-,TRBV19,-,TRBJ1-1,CASSLDRHKNTEAFF,TGTGCCAGTAGTCTGGACAGACACAAGAACACTGAAGCTTTCTTT
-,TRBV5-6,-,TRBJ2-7,CASSLSGSTYEQYF,TGTGCCAGCAGCTTGTCTGGCAGTACCTACGAGCAGTACTTC
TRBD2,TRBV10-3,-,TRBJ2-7,CAIRPGLAADYEQYF,TGTGCCATCAGGCCGGGACTAGCGGCAGACTACGAGCAGTACTTC
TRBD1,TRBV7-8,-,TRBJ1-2,CASSPRPGTGFYGYTF,TGTGCCAGCAGCCCCCGTCCCGGGACAGGTTTCTATGGCTACACCTTC
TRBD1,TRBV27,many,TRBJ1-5,CASSQGADNQPQHF,TGTGCCAGCAGCCAGGGGGCGGACAATCAGCCCCAGCATTTT
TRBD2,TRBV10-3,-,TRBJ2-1,CAISERASGRVEQFF,TGTGCCATCAGTGAGCGGGCTAGCGGGAGAGTTGAGCAGTTCTTC
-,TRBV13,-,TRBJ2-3,CASSLGGGYTDTQYF,TGTGCCAGCAGCTTAGGGGGCGGTTACACAGATACGCAGTATTTT
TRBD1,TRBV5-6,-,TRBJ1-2,CASRDARGLRYGYTF,TGTGCCAGCAGAGATGCAAGGGGGCTTAGGTATGGCTACACCTTC
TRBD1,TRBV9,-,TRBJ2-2,CASSVVRGQPYTGELFF,TGTGCCAGCAGCGTAGTCCGGGGACAGCCTTACACCGGGGAGCTGTTTTTT
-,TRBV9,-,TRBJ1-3,CASSPRGNTIYF,TGTGCCAGCAGCCCCCGAGGAAACACCATATATTTT
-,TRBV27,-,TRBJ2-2,CASRIGAAYTGELFF,TGTGCCAGCAGAATTGGAGCGGCGTACACCGGGGAGCTGTTTTTT
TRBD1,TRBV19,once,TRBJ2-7,CASSAERGHPYEQYF,TGTGCCAGTAGTGCCGAGAGGGGGCACCCCTACGAGCAGTACTTC
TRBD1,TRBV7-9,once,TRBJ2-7,CASSPPGQGISYEQYF,TGTGCCAGCAGCCCACCCGGACAGGGAATCTCCTACGAGCAGTACTTC
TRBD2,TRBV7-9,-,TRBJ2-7,CASSVLAGGSYEQYF,TGTGCCAGCAGCGTACTAGCGGGAGGTTCCTACGAGCAGTACTTC
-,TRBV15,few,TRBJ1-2,CATSSSRVWGYTF,TGTGCCACCAGCAGTAGTAGGGTTTGGGGCTACACCTTC
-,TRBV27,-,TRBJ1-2,CASSFGRNYGYTF,TGTGCCAGCAGTTTTGGCAGGAACTATGGCTACACCTTC
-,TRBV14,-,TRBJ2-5,CASSQGLETQYF,TGTGCCAGCAGCCAAGGGTTGGAGACCCAGTACTTC
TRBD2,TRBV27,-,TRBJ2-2,CASSFSGLANKLLFF,TGTGCCAGCAGTTTCTCGGGACTAGCGAACAAACTGCTGTTTTTT
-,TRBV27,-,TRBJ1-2,CASSPFGGDYGYTF,TGTGCCAGCAGTCCCTTCGGAGGGGACTATGGCTACACCTTC
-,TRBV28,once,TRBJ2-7,CASSLPSTEYEQYF,TGTGCCAGCAGTCTACCGTCGACAGAATACGAGCAGTACTTC